These 5 T cell receptor beta chains came from one sample sequenced in a study of cytomegalovirus exposure and HLA in healthy donors. Primers included in the PCR were 60 Vbeta and 13 Jbeta primers. Assay: immunoSEQ multiplex PCR; the TCRdb copy retains only in-frame clones and omits some. The table includes under 200,000 clones, about four fifths detected once. What was sequenced was PBMCs. Every receptor here comes from a male donor in good health and CMV-seronegative.

This sequence joins TRBV6-6 and TRBJ2-7; the match to TRBD1 covers 9 bases. Germline-derived CDR1 and CDR2 are MNHNY and SVGAGI (reference sequence). Trimming took 10 bases from V and 4 from J; bases not matched to a gene: 5. The CDR3 spans 12 residues. The CDR3 DNA reads as TGTGCCACCCTGGACAGGGGATACGAGCAGTACTTC. Protein: CATLDRGYEQYF.

J is TRBJ1-1 and V is TRBV4-2, with 7 bases aligning to TRBD1. The V gene's germline CDR1 is LGHNA and CDR2 YNFKEQ. V shed 3 bases and J 4 bases; nucleotides not matched to a gene: 11. CDR3 size: 16 residues. DNA of the CDR3: TGTGCCAGCAGCCAGGGCAACAGGGGCATGGGCACTGAAGCTTTCTTT. It codes for CASSQGNRGMGTEAFF.

The genes are TRBV5-1 and TRBJ1-4, with D possibly being TRBD1 (5 bases). Per the germline V gene, CDR1 is SGHRS and CDR2 is YFSETQ. The V end lost 1 base, the J end lost 6 bases, and 19 bases lay between the germline ends. CDR3 length equals 17 residues. In DNA, the CDR3 is TGCGCCAGCAGCTTGTGGGGCAGGTCGGCCTCGGATGAAAAACTGTTTTTT. This sequence encodes CASSLWGRSASDEKLFF.

The chain links TRBV4-2 to TRBJ1-5, with TRBD1 as a possible D gene (5 bases). Trimming took off 0 bases at V and 10 bases at J, with 16 bases between the two ends. The length of the CDR3 is 15 residues. Germline V gene sequence: CDR1 LGHNA, CDR2 YNFKEQ. CDR3 nucleotide sequence: TGTGCCAGCAGCCAAGAATACAGGACAAGACAACCCCAGCATTTT. Protein: CASSQEYRTRQPQHF.

The chain employs TRBV6-5 and TRBJ1-1; 7 positions agree with TRBD1. CDR3 length: 14 amino acids. Trimming removed 0 bases from V and 7 bases from J; junction bases left unmatched: 5. Germline-derived CDR1 and CDR2 are MNHEY and SVGAGI. CDR3 DNA sequence: TGTGCCAGCAGTTACTCGAGGGGGCTCGGTGAAGCTTTCTTT. Translating it yields CASSYSRGLGEAFF.